The rows below give T cell receptor beta chains drawn from one sample of a study of beta chain features in type 1 diabetes. Libraries were prepared by immunoSEQ multiplex PCR; TCRdb keeps only in-frame clonotypes and omits some of them. The sample lists some 350,000 clones, over 8.5% occurring once. Sequenced sample: central memory CD4+ T cells from blood. The receptors shown here come from a man aged 25-45 years with type 1 diabetes. Both conserved end residues are part of each CDR3. D genes are given only for firm matches. Part of the rows lack a size; the others show once, few, many or a class for expanded clones.

TRBJ2-5	TRBV6-1	TRBD2	few	CASKPGGPQETQYF	TGTGCCAGCAAACCGGGAGGTCCCCAAGAGACCCAGTACTTC
TRBJ2-2	TRBV6-5	.	many	CASRRGLYLGELFF	TGTGCCAGCAGGCGGGGCCTTTATCTCGGGGAGCTGTTTTTT
TRBJ2-5	TRBV6-1	TRBD1	.	CASSFRYRGFGTQYF	TGTGCCAGCAGTTTCCGGTACAGGGGATTCGGGACCCAGTACTTC
TRBJ2-3	TRBV2	.	few	CASSVRLGPDTQYF	TGTGCCAGCAGTGTTCGGTTAGGTCCAGATACGCAGTATTTT
TRBJ1-1	TRBV6-1	.	few	CASSRLGNTEAFF	TGTGCCAGCAGCCGACTAGGGAACACTGAAGCTTTCTTT
TRBJ2-1	TRBV5-4	TRBD2	few	CASSLTSGILGGQFF	TGTGCCAGCAGCTTGACTAGCGGGATCCTCGGGGGGCAGTTCTTC
TRBJ1-5	TRBV6-6	.	few	CASSPDRPNSNQPQHF	TGTGCCAGCAGCCCCGACAGGCCTAATAGCAATCAGCCCCAGCATTTT
TRBJ2-3	TRBV27	.	.	CDTDTQYF	TGCGACACAGATACGCAGTATTTT
TRBJ2-1	TRBV7-2	.	few	CASSVNQDGRVF	TGTGCCAGCAGCGTTAACCAGGACGGCAGGGTCTTC
TRBJ1-3	TRBV30	.	few	CAWDSFSGNTIYF	TGTGCCTGGGACAGTTTCTCTGGAAACACCATATATTTT
TRBJ1-2	TRBV2	.	.	CASSEGGTTYHANYGYTF	TGTGCCAGCAGTGAAGGAGGGACAACATACCATGCTAACTATGGCTACACCTTC
TRBJ1-2	TRBV2	.	few	CASRPDSYGYTF	TGTGCCAGCAGACCCGACAGTTATGGCTACACCTTC
TRBJ2-4	TRBV6-6	.	few	CATRAPGGQNIQYF	TGTGCCACCCGGGCCCCTGGGGGCCAAAACATTCAGTACTTC
TRBJ1-4	TRBV5-1	.	.	CASSFQGQTEKLFF	TGCGCCAGCAGCTTTCAAGGCCAGACTGAAAAACTGTTTTTT
TRBJ1-1	TRBV11-1	.	.	CASSFALNTEAFF	TGTGCCAGCAGCTTCGCCCTTAACACTGAAGCTTTCTTT
TRBJ2-3	TRBV7-9	TRBD2	.	CASSLQLAGVTDTQYF	TGTGCCAGCAGCTTGCAGCTAGCGGGAGTCACAGATACGCAGTATTTT
TRBJ1-2	TRBV28	.	.	CASSFTRLGYTF	TGTGCCAGCAGTTTTACCCGTTTGGGCTACACCTTC
TRBJ1-1	TRBV14	.	many	CASSQARGVREAFF	TGTGCCAGCAGCCAAGCCCGGGGAGTTCGGGAAGCTTTCTTT
TRBJ2-3	TRBV5-1	.	few	CASNGGVGDTQYF	TGCGCCAGCAATGGAGGGGTGGGAGATACGCAGTATTTT
TRBJ2-1	TRBV12-5	TRBD2	.	CASGLGLAGIDEQFF	TGTGCTAGTGGCCTGGGACTAGCTGGAATCGATGAGCAGTTCTTC
TRBJ1-2	TRBV7-2	.	few	CASSLVTGYYGYTF	TGTGCCAGCAGCTTAGTGACAGGTTACTATGGCTACACCTTC
TRBJ2-7	TRBV7-2	TRBD2	few	CASNTYGGYYEQYF	TGTGCCAGCAACACTTACGGGGGGTACTACGAGCAGTACTTC
TRBJ2-7	TRBV19	.	few	CASSIKWGYEQYF	TGTGCCAGTAGTATAAAGTGGGGCTACGAGCAGTACTTC
TRBJ1-1	TRBV11-2	TRBD1	.	CASRRGQEGSNTEAFF	TGTGCCAGCAGGCGGGGACAGGAAGGGAGTAACACTGAAGCTTTCTTT
TRBJ2-7	TRBV28	.	.	CASSLMGYEQYF	TGTGCCAGCAGTTTAATGGGGTACGAGCAGTACTTC
TRBJ2-7	TRBV6-5	.	few	CASSSSGQSPYEQYF	TGTGCCAGCAGTTCCTCCGGACAGTCCCCCTACGAGCAGTACTTC
TRBJ2-1	TRBV28	.	many	CASIPGAEQFF	TGTGCCAGCATCCCGGGGGCCGAGCAGTTCTTC
TRBJ2-2	TRBV7-2	TRBD1	few	CASSNRQGGTGELFF	TGTGCCAGCAGCAACAGACAGGGTGGAACCGGGGAGCTGTTTTTT
TRBJ2-1	TRBV7-8	.	few	CASSLGPNKFF	TGTGCCAGCAGCTTAGGTCCAAACAAGTTCTTC
TRBJ2-5	TRBV11-1	.	.	CASSSSGRRQETQYF	TGTGCCAGCAGCTCCTCCGGCAGGCGTCAAGAGACCCAGTACTTC
TRBJ2-4	TRBV7-3	.	few	CASSLNSKNIQYF	TGTGCCAGCAGCTTAAACAGCAAAAACATTCAGTACTTC
TRBJ2-7	TRBV21-1	.	many	CASSKKRRRQEGHRQYF	TGTGCCAGCAGCAAAAAGCGGCGGAGGCAGGAAGGGCATCGGCAGTACTTC
TRBJ2-5	TRBV6-5	TRBD2	.	CASSRTSRETQYF	TGTGCCAGCAGCCGGACTAGCAGGGAGACCCAGTACTTC
TRBJ2-3	TRBV25-1	TRBD1	.	CASSTGTGARTDTQYF	TGTGCCAGCAGTACCGGGACAGGGGCGCGCACAGATACGCAGTATTTT
TRBJ1-2	TRBV28	TRBD1	.	CASSPVSFTGDYGYTF	TGTGCCAGCAGTCCCGTCTCCTTTACAGGGGACTATGGCTACACCTTC
TRBJ1-5	TRBV7-9	TRBD1	.	CASSFRGDQPQHF	TGTGCCAGCAGCTTCAGGGGGGATCAGCCCCAGCATTTT
TRBJ2-1	TRBV7-7	.	many	CASSFLSSYNEQFF	TGTGCTAGCAGCTTCCTGAGCTCCTACAATGAGCAGTTCTTC
TRBJ2-1	TRBV4-1	TRBD2	few	CASSQDRGGKSDEQFF	TGCGCCAGCAGCCAAGATCGCGGGGGGAAGAGCGATGAGCAGTTCTTC
TRBJ2-1	TRBV27	.	.	CASSRDNYNEQFF	TGTGCCAGCAGTCGTGACAATTACAATGAGCAGTTCTTC
TRBJ2-5	TRBV21-1	.	.	CASSKVWGSYQETQYF	TGTGCCAGCAGCAAAGTCTGGGGCAGCTACCAAGAGACCCAGTACTTC
TRBJ2-7	TRBV6-6	TRBD1	few	CASSSRTGSVYEQYF	TGTGCCAGCAGCTCCCGGACAGGGAGCGTATACGAGCAGTACTTC
TRBJ1-1	TRBV10-2	.	.	CASSVGGAGTEAFF	TGCGCCAGCAGTGTCGGGGGCGCTGGGACTGAAGCTTTCTTT
TRBJ2-3	TRBV7-9	.	.	CASSKDSTDTQYF	TGTGCCAGCAGCAAGGACTCCACAGATACGCAGTATTTT
TRBJ2-1	TRBV4-2	.	few	CASSPDADRNYNEQFF	TGTGCCAGCAGCCCCGATGCCGACAGGAACTACAATGAGCAGTTCTTC
TRBJ1-4	TRBV18	.	.	CASSPTATNEKLFF	TGTGCCAGCTCACCAACTGCAACTAATGAAAAACTGTTTTTT
TRBJ2-4	TRBV5-6	.	few	CASSLDGGRDIQYF	TGTGCCAGCAGCTTGGATGGGGGGCGGGACATTCAGTACTTC
TRBJ2-1	TRBV4-1	TRBD1	few	CASSLGQGTYNEQFF	TGTGCCAGCAGCCTCGGACAGGGCACGTACAATGAGCAGTTCTTC
TRBJ2-7	TRBV6-6	TRBD2	few	CASSQTSGYEQYF	TGTGCCAGCAGTCAGACTAGCGGTTACGAGCAGTACTTC
TRBJ2-1	TRBV14	.	many	CASSQVFYNEQFF	TGTGCCAGCAGCCAAGTTTTCTACAATGAGCAGTTCTTC
TRBJ2-7	TRBV5-1	TRBD1	.	CASSLGGTGGYYEQYF	TGCGCCAGCAGCTTGGGAGGGACAGGAGGATACTACGAGCAGTACTTC
TRBJ1-2	TRBV28	.	.	CASSSGTFNYGYTF	TGTGCCAGCAGTTCTGGGACTTTTAACTATGGCTACACCTTC
TRBJ1-2	TRBV25-1	TRBD1	few	CASSEPGQGTSGYTF	TGTGCCAGCAGTGAACCGGGACAGGGAACCAGCGGCTACACCTTC
TRBJ1-4	TRBV7-2	TRBD1	.	CASTAGGTAYSNEKLFF	TGTGCCAGCACCGCCGGCGGGACAGCATATTCAAATGAAAAACTGTTTTTT
TRBJ2-7	TRBV7-2	.	few	CASASDSYEQYF	TGTGCCAGCGCCTCTGACTCCTACGAGCAGTACTTC